This TCR beta chain comes out of a study of cytomegalovirus exposure and HLA in healthy donors. Germline-derived CDR1 and CDR2 are MGHRA and YSYEKL. The CDR3 totals 14 residues. V was trimmed by 1 base and J by 10 bases, leaving 16 bases between them. Vbeta (60) and Jbeta (13) primers were used in the PCR. Per the original data handling: Later, 80 million or so unique TCR beta chains were counted in an analysis, and roughly 11 million of them were shared. Some clones are missing from TCRdb's copy, which holds only in-frame ones; the method was immunoSEQ multiplex PCR. V, J and clone size derive from that table, while D and trimming were established from the DNA sequence. This sample's clone table lists roughly 100,000 clones.

The chain combines TRBV4-1 with TRBJ1-1; D gene uncertain. The specimen was PBMCs. This sequence was found in a man aged 35 to 55 in good health and CMV-seronegative. CDR3: CASSQARMVGRAFF. CDR3 DNA sequence: TGCGCCAGCAGCCAAGCCAGGATGGTGGGCAGAGCTTTCTTT.